Included here is one T cell receptor (beta chain) sequence, with context. This specimen belongs to a study of blood T cell repertoires in COVID-19. Overall study context: The United States, Italy and Spain supplied acute and convalescent COVID-19 samples. Sources were T cells, B-cell-depleted T cells, or PBMCs; the material itself was cDNA or gDNA.

The V segment lost 1 base and the J segment 7 bases; nucleotides outside the gene matches: 6. The CDR3 spans 16 residues. In germline, CDR1 is MNHNS, CDR2 SASEGT. Only in-frame clones appear in the TCRdb table, and some are missing; sequencing was by immunoSEQ multiplex PCR. The sample has tens of thousands of clones; about 78% are singletons. The sequenced sample consisted of peripheral blood. This receptor was obtained from a man between 70 and 80 years old with active or convalescent COVID-19. The gene calls are TRBV6-1 and TRBJ1-6; 8 nucleotides line up with TRBD1. This CDR3 is CASSEVTGGLNSPLHF. CDR3 coding DNA: TGTGCCAGCAGTGAAGTAACAGGGGGGCTAAATTCACCCCTCCACTTT.